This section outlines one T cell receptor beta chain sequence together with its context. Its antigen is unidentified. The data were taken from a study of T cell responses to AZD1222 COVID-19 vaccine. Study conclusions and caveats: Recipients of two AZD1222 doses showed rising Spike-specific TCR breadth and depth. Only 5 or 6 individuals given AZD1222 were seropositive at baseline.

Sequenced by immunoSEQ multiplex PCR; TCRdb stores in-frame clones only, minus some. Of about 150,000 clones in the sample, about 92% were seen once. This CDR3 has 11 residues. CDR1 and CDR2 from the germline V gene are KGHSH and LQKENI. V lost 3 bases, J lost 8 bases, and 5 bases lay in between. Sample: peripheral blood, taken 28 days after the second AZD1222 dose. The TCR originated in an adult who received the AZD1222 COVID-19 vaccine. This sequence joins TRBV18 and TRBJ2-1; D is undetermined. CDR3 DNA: TGTGCCAGCTCACCGAAAGATGAGCAGTTCTTC. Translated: CASSPKDEQFF. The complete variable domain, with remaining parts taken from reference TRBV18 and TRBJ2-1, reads NAGVMQNPRHLVRRRGQEARLRCSPMKGHSHVYWYRQLPEEGLKFMVYLQKENIIDESGMPKERFSAEFPKEGPSILRIQQVVRGDSAAYFCASSPKDEQFFGPGTRLTVL.